This T cell receptor beta chain was identified in a study of shared clonotypes between healthy human individuals. General study points: Across subsets, estimated richness was generally greater for naive than for memory populations.

The assay was immunoSEQ multiplex PCR, and TCRdb's table has in-frame clones only and misses some. The table records 1.6 million or so clones, just under 99% of them present only once. Germline assignment: CDR1 SGHNT and CDR2 YENEEA. The CDR3 loop spans 14 amino acids. V lost 0 bases and J 7 bases, leaving 9 bases between the germline ends. Naive CD45RA+ and memory CD45RA-negative subsets were split from CD4+ cells. Comments on this clone: Its matching antigen is unknown.

The chain is built from TRBV11-3 and TRBJ2-2; D is tentatively TRBD1 or TRBD2 (5 bases each). The TCR comes from a man between 25 and 39 years old in good health. Material: naive CD4+ T cells sorted from blood. The subset denotes: CD45RA+ positively selected. CDR3 in DNA: TGTGCCAGCAGCTTAGAGGGGACCAACGGGGAGCTGTTTTTT. This encodes CASSLEGTNGELFF.